Only a few counts were recorded for the clone carrying this TCR beta chain. The CDR3 extends over 15 amino acids. V shed 3 bases and J shed 0 bases, with 9 bases lying between them. CDR1 and CDR2 from the germline V gene are SEHNR and FQNEAQ (reference sequence). TCRdb re-called the RT-PCR reads through MiXCR, storing one row per CDR3 protein. The repertoire holds about 680,000 distinct CDR3 sequences, with about 14% as singletons. Specimen: memory CD4+ T cells from blood. The receptor's source is a female donor in good health, serving as a healthy control. The chain combines TRBV7-9 with TRBJ1-5; D is undetermined. CDR3 sequence reads: CASSLVGNSNQPQHF. The CDR3 nucleotides are TGTGCCAGCAGCTTGGTCGGGAATAGCAATCAGCCCCAGCATTTT.